The rows below give T cell receptor beta chains drawn from one sample of a study of control samples from healthy donors and cancer patients. TCRdb keeps only in-frame clones here, not all; method: immunoSEQ multiplex PCR. The top ten hold about 5.3% of the sample, which has fewer than 200,000 clones, 80% to 90% seen once. Specimen: blood. These receptors came from a woman aged 30 to 39 in good health. The CDR3 runs from the conserved cysteine through the conserved F or W. The D gene is left open where the match is weak. Clone sizes are given selectively: once, few, many, or a class where the clone is expanded.

TRBJ1-2	NA	TRBV19	few	TGTGCCAGTACCGGGACTGAGGGGTTCTATGGCTACACCTTC	CASTGTEGFYGYTF
TRBJ2-4	NA	TRBV5-5	once	TGTGCCAGCAGCGGATTAGGGGGGGCCCAAAACATTCAGTACTTC	CASSGLGGAQNIQYF
TRBJ1-2	NA	TRBV5-6	NA	TGTGCCAGCAGCCGCACCTCCCTTAACTATGGCTACACCTTC	CASSRTSLNYGYTF
TRBJ2-6	TRBD2	TRBV11-2	NA	TGTGCCAGCAGCTTAGGAAGCGGGGGCGTCTCTGGGGCCAACGTCCTGACTTTC	CASSLGSGGVSGANVLTF
TRBJ1-3	NA	TRBV30	few	TGTGCCTGGAGTGCTCTTCAGGGGATTGGAAACACCATATATTTT	CAWSALQGIGNTIYF
TRBJ2-7	TRBD2	TRBV28	NA	TGTGCCAGCAGTTCTATACTAGCGGGAGGCGTCGCCTACGAGCAGTACTTC	CASSSILAGGVAYEQYF
TRBJ2-7	TRBD2	TRBV24-1	NA	TGTGCCACCAGTGAAGGGACTAGCGGGAGGAGCGAGCAGTACTTC	CATSEGTSGRSEQYF
TRBJ2-5	NA	TRBV19	NA	TGTGCCAGTAGCTCTTTCGGTCGGGGGATCGGGGAGACCCAGTACTTC	CASSSFGRGIGETQYF
TRBJ2-4	TRBD2	TRBV29-1	NA	TGCAGCGTTGAGGGGGCGGGAGGGGCGGCCAAAAACATTCAGTACTTC	CSVEGAGGAAKNIQYF
TRBJ2-7	TRBD2	TRBV5-1	NA	TGCGCCAGCAGCTTTGTAGCGGGAGGGAATTACGAGCAGTACTTC	CASSFVAGGNYEQYF
TRBJ2-2	NA	TRBV7-9	many	TGTGCCAGCAGCTTATCTGGGGGAGTCTCGTTCACCGGGGAGCTGTTTTTT	CASSLSGGVSFTGELFF
TRBJ2-1	NA	TRBV10-3	NA	TGTGCCATCTCGGGGGATGGGGGTCAAATGTCCTACAATGAGCAGTTCTTC	CAISGDGGQMSYNEQFF
TRBJ1-1	NA	TRBV5-1	once	TGCGCCAGCAGCTTGGCGGGGGCCACTGAAGCTTTCTTT	CASSLAGATEAFF
TRBJ2-1	NA	TRBV7-8	NA	TGTGCCAGCAGCTGGGGGGCTCGGGAGCAGTTCTTC	CASSWGAREQFF
TRBJ2-1	NA	TRBV19	NA	TGTGCCAGTAGTATAGACAGTGAGCAGTTCTTC	CASSIDSEQFF
TRBJ1-4	NA	TRBV14	NA	TGTGCCAGCAGCCAATATCGACAGCGGAATGAAAAACTGTTTTTT	CASSQYRQRNEKLFF
TRBJ1-4	NA	TRBV19	NA	TGTGCCAGTAGTATTTCGGCCCCTGGGGAAAAACTGTTTTTT	CASSISAPGEKLFF
TRBJ2-7	TRBD1	TRBV19	NA	TGTGCCAGCCGGGAGACAGGGGTTGTAGCCGAGCAGTACTTC	CASRETGVVAEQYF
TRBJ1-2	NA	TRBV5-1	NA	TGCGCCAGCAGCTTGACCGAGTCTCGGTATGGCTACACCTTC	CASSLTESRYGYTF
TRBJ1-1	NA	TRBV6-4	NA	TGTGCCAGCAGCCCGGCTGGGCCGGCCACTGAAGCTTTCTTT	CASSPAGPATEAFF
TRBJ2-2	NA	TRBV30	NA	TGTGCCTCAGTACCGGGAATAGGCACCGGGGAGCTGTTTTTT	CASVPGIGTGELFF
TRBJ1-2	NA	TRBV3-1/TRBV3-2	NA	TGTGCCAGCAGCCAAGAACTGGCAGGGCATGGCTACACCTTC	CASSQELAGHGYTF
TRBJ2-3	NA	TRBV6-4	NA	TGTGCCAGCAGTGACGGGGCGGGGTCCACAGATACGCAGTATTTT	CASSDGAGSTDTQYF
TRBJ1-1	NA	TRBV6-4	few	TGTGCCAGCAGTGAGGGGTTCGGGAACACTGAAGCTTTCTTT	CASSEGFGNTEAFF
TRBJ1-1	NA	TRBV7-8	NA	TGTGCCAGCAGCTTAGTCCCGTTTAGGACGAACACTGAAGCTTTCTTT	CASSLVPFRTNTEAFF
TRBJ1-2	NA	TRBV5-1	NA	TGCGCCAGCAGTCTCAACACCAGGGGAGGCTATGGCTACACCTTC	CASSLNTRGGYGYTF
TRBJ1-1	NA	TRBV5-1	NA	TGCGCCAGCAAATTGATCAGGGAAACTGAAGCTTTCTTT	CASKLIRETEAFF
TRBJ1-1	NA	TRBV6-1	NA	TGTGCCAGCAGTGACAGACGAAACACTGAAGCTTTCTTT	CASSDRRNTEAFF